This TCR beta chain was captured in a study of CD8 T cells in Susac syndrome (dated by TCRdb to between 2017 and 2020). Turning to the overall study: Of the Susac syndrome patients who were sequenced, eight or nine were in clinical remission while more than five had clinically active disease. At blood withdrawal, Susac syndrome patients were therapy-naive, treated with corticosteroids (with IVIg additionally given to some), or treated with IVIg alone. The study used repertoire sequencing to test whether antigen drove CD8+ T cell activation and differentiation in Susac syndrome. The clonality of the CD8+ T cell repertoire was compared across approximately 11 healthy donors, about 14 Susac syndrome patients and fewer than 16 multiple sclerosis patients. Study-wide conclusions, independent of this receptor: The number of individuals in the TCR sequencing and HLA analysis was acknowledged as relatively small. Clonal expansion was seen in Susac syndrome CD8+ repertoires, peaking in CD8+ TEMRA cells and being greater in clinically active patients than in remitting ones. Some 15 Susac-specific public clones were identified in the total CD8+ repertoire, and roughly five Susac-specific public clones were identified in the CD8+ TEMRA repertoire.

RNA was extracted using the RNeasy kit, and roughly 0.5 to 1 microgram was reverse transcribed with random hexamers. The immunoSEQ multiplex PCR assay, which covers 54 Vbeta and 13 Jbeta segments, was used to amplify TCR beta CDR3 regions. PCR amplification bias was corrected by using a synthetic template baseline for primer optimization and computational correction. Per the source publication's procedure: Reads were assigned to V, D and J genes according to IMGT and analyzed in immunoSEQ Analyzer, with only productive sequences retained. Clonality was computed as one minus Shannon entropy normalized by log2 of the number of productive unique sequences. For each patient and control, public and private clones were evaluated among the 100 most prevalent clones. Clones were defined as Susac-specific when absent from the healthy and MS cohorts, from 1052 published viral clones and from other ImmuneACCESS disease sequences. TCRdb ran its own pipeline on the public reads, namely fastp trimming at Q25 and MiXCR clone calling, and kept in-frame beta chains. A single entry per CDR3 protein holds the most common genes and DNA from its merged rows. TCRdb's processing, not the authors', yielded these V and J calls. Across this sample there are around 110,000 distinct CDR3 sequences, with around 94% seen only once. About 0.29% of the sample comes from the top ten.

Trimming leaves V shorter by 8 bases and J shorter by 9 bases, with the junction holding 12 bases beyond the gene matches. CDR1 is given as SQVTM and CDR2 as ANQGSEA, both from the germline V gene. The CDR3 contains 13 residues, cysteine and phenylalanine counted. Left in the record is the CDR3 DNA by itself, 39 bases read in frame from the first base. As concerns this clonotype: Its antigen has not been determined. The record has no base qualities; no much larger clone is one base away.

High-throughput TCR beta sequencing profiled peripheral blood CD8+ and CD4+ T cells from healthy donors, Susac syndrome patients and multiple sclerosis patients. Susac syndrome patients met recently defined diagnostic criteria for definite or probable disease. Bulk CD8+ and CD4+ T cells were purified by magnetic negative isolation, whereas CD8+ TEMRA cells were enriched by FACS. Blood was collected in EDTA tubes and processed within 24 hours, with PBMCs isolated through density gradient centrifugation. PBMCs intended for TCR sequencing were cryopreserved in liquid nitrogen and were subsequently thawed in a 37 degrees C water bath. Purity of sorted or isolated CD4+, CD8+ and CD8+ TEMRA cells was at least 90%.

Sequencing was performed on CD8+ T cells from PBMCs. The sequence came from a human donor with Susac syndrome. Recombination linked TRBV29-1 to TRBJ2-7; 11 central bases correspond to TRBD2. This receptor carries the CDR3 CSILAGGHPGQYF. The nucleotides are TGCAGCATCCTAGCGGGGGGCCACCCAGGGCAGTACTTC.